This T cell receptor beta chain was observed in a study of shared clonotypes between healthy human individuals. Study details: The cohort had two women and a few men, ages 18 to 49.

There are 16 residues in the CDR3. Germline V gene sequence: CDR1 MDHEN, CDR2 SYDVKM. Trimming cost V 5 bases and J 1 base; bases outside gene matches: 7. This clone was observed a single time. Its antigen is not known. Whole-study results and caveats: Shared clonotypes: approximately 4.5% naive CD4, under 4% naive CD8, around 2.2% memory CD4, more than 0.3% memory CD8.

Generated by immunoSEQ multiplex PCR, the TCRdb table keeps only in-frame clones and is missing some. The sample lists about 680,000 clones; approximately 74% were seen once. This chain connects TRBV28 to TRBJ1-4; 7 bases match TRBD1. Sequencing was carried out using memory CD4+ T cells sorted from blood. Specified subset: CD45RA-negative fraction. This clonotype originated in a young woman in good health. The CDR3 loop is CASSPNRGVTNEKLFF. CDR3 DNA sequence: TGTGCCAGCAGTCCGAACAGGGGCGTAACTAATGAAAAACTGTTTTTT.